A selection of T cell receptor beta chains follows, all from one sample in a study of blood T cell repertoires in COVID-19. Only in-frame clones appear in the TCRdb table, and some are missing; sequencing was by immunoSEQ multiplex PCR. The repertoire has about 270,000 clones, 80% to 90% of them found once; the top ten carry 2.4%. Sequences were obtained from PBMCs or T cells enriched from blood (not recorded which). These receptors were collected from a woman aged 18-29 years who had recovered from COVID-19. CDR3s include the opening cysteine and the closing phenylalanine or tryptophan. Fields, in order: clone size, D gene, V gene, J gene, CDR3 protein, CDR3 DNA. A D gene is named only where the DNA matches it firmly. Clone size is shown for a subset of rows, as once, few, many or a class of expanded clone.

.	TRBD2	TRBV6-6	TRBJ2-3	CASSRTSGGAVDTQYF	TGTGCCAGCAGTCGGACTAGCGGGGGGGCGGTAGATACGCAGTATTTT
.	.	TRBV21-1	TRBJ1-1	CASSERVNQGHTDTEAFF	TGTGCCAGCAGCGAAAGGGTAAACCAGGGACATACCGACACTGAAGCTTTCTTT
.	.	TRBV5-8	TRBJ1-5	CASSPGWQPQHF	TGTGCCAGCAGCCCAGGGTGGCAGCCCCAGCATTTT
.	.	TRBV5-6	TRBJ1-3	CASSALDSISGNTIYF	TGTGCCAGCAGCGCGTTGGACAGCATATCTGGAAACACCATATATTTT
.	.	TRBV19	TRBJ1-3	CASSIGQGFSGNTIYF	TGTGCCAGTAGTATTGGCCAGGGCTTTAGTGGAAACACCATATATTTT
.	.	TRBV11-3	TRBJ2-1	CASSPGALSEQFF	TGTGCCAGCAGCCCCGGTGCCCTAAGTGAGCAGTTCTTC
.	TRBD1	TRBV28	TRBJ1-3	CASSPQTGIRNTIYF	TGTGCCAGCAGTCCTCAGACAGGGATAAGGAACACCATATATTTT
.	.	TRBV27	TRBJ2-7	CASSLRRPAYEQYF	TGTGCCAGCAGTTTGCGGAGGCCGGCCTACGAGCAGTACTTC
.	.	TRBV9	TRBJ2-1	CASSVRVKVADSSYNEQFF	TGTGCCAGCAGCGTACGCGTCAAGGTTGCGGACAGCTCCTACAATGAGCAGTTCTTC
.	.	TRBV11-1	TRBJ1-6	CASSPSRGNSPLHF	TGTGCCAGCAGCCCTAGTAGGGGGAATTCACCCCTCCACTTT
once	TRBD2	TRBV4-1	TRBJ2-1	CASSQERLAASNEQFF	TGCGCCAGCAGCCAAGAAAGACTAGCGGCCTCCAATGAGCAGTTCTTC
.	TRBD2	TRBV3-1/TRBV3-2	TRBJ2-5	CASSQRVGKAGDKETQYF	TGTGCCAGCAGCCAAAGGGTTGGAAAAGCGGGGGATAAAGAGACCCAGTACTTC
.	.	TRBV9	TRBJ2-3	CASSVGSVPDTQYF	TGTGCCAGCAGCGTAGGTAGCGTGCCAGATACGCAGTATTTT
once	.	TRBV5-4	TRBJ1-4	CASSLTGSSTNEKLFF	TGTGCCAGCAGCTTGACAGGGTCCTCAACTAATGAAAAACTGTTTTTT
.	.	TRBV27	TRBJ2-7	CASSLRSRYEQYF	TGTGCCAGCAGTTTAAGGAGTCGCTACGAGCAGTACTTC
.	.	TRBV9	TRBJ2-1	CASSGHYNEQFF	TGTGCCAGCAGCGGTCACTACAATGAGCAGTTCTTC
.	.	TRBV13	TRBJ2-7	CASSRRTAPYEQYF	TGTGCCAGCAGCCGTCGGACAGCTCCCTACGAGCAGTACTTC
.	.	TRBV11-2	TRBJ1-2	CASSSGVVYGYTF	TGTGCCAGCAGCTCCGGGGTGGTGTATGGCTACACCTTC
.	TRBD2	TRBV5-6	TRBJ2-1	CASRSGLAGYNEQFF	TGTGCCAGCAGGTCAGGACTAGCGGGTTACAATGAGCAGTTCTTC
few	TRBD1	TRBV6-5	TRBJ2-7	CASSYGRTGNYEQYF	TGTGCCAGCAGTTACGGGCGGACAGGGAACTACGAGCAGTACTTC
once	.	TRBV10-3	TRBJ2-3	CAISDSRAGDTDTQYF	TGTGCCATCAGTGACTCGCGGGCGGGCGACACAGATACGCAGTATTTT
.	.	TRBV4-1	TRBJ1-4	CASSQKLSNEKLFF	TGCGCCAGCAGCCAAAAGCTCTCTAATGAAAAACTGTTTTTT
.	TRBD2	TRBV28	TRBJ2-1	CASSSSGLPQYNEQFF	TGTGCCAGCAGTTCATCGGGACTACCCCAGTACAATGAGCAGTTCTTC
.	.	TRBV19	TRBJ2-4	CASSIGGLGAKNIQYF	TGTGCCAGTAGTATAGGAGGGCTTGGGGCCAAAAACATTCAGTACTTC
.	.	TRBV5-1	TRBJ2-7	CASSLTGDSYEQYF	TGCGCCAGCAGCTTGACCGGGGACTCCTACGAGCAGTACTTC
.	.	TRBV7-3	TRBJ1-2	CASSSYPGTNYGYTF	TGTGCCAGCAGCTCCTATCCGGGGACTAACTATGGCTACACCTTC
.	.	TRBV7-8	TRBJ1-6	CASSQNTGSSYNSPLHF	TGTGCCAGCAGTCAAAATACAGGTAGCTCCTATAATTCACCCCTCCACTTT
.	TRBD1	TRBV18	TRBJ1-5	CASSPVPSTGTGLNSNQPQHF	TGTGCCAGCTCACCCGTTCCCTCTACCGGGACAGGACTAAATAGCAATCAGCCCCAGCATTTT
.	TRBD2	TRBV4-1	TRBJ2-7	CASSQASGEQYF	TGCGCCAGCAGCCAGGCTAGCGGCGAGCAGTACTTC
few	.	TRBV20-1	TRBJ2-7	CSTGTNYEQYF	TGCAGTACGGGGACAAATTACGAGCAGTACTTC
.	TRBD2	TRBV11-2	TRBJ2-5	CASSSRLAGWGETQYF	TGTGCCAGCAGCTCTCGACTAGCGGGTTGGGGAGAGACCCAGTACTTC
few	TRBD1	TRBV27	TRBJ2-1	CASSLSWDRRNEQFF	TGTGCCAGCAGTTTATCCTGGGACAGGCGGAATGAGCAGTTCTTC
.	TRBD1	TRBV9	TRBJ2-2	CASSERGQGTGELFF	TGTGCCAGCAGCGAAAGGGGGCAGGGCACCGGGGAGCTGTTTTTT
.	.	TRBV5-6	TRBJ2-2	CASSALTGEPQGELFF	TGTGCCAGCAGCGCCTTGACCGGGGAACCGCAGGGGGAGCTGTTTTTT
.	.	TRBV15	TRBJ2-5	CATSPFPDIQETQYF	TGTGCCACCAGCCCCTTTCCGGACATCCAAGAGACCCAGTACTTC
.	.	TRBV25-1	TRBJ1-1	CASSEYEGLNTEAFF	TGTGCCAGCAGTGAGTACGAGGGTTTGAACACTGAAGCTTTCTTT
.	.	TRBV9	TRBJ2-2	CASSVGSHRVEDTGELFF	TGTGCCAGCAGCGTAGGATCACACAGGGTTGAGGACACCGGGGAGCTGTTTTTT
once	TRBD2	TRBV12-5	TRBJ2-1	CASGPDVGGKFF	TGTGCTAGTGGTCCCGACGTGGGGGGGAAGTTCTTC
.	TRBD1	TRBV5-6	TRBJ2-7	CASSFGDSSYEQYF	TGTGCCAGCAGCTTTGGGGACAGCTCCTACGAGCAGTACTTC
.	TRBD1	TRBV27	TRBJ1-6	CASSFSPGQLNSPLHF	TGTGCCAGCAGTTTTTCCCCGGGACAGCTTAATTCACCCCTCCACTTT
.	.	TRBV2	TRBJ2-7	CASSEEVTGSYEQYF	TGTGCCAGCAGTGAAGAGGTGACAGGCTCCTACGAGCAGTACTTC
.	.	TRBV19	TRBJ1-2	CASSGYGQGSYGYTF	TGTGCCAGTAGTGGTTATGGTCAGGGGAGCTATGGCTACACCTTC